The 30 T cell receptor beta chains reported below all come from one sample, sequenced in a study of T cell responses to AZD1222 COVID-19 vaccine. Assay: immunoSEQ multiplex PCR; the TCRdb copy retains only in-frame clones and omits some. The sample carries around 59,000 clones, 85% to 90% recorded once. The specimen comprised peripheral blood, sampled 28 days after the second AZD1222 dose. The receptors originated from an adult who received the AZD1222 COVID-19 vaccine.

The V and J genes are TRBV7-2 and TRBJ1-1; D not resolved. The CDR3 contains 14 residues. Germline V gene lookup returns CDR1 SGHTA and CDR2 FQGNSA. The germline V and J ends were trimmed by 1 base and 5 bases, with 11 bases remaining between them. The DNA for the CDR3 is TGTGCCAGCAGCTTAGAACAAGCCAGGACTGAAGCTTTCTTT. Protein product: CASSLEQARTEAFF.

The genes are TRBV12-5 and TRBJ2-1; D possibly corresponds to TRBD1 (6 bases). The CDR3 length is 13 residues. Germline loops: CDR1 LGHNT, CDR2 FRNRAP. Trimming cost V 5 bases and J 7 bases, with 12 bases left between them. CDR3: CASGPDRSNEQFF. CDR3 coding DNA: TGTGCTAGTGGTCCGGACAGAAGTAATGAGCAGTTCTTC.

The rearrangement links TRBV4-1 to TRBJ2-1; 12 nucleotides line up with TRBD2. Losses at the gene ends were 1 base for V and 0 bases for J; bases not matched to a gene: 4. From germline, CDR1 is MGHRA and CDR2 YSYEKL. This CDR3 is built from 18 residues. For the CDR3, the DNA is TGCGCCAGCAGCCAAGTTACTAGCGGGGGGTCCTCCTACAATGAGCAGTTCTTC. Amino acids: CASSQVTSGGSSYNEQFF.

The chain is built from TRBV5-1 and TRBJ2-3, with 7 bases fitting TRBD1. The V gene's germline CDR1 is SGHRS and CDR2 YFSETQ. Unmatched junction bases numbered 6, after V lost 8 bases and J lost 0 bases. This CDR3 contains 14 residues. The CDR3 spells CASNRGTSTDTQYF. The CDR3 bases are TGCGCCAGTAACAGGGGAACTAGCACAGATACGCAGTATTTT.

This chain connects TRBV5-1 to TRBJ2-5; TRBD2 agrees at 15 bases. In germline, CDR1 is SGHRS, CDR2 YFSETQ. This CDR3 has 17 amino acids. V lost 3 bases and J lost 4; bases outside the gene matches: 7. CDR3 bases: TGCGCCAGCAGCTATTTCGGACTAGCGGGGGGGCCAGAGACCCAGTACTTC. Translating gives CASSYFGLAGGPETQYF.

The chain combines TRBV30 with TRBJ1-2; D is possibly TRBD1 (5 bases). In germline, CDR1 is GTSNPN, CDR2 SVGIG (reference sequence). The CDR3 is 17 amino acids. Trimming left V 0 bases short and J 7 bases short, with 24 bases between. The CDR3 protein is CAWSVGGSSKGALGYTF. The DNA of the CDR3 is TGTGCCTGGAGTGTTGGGGGGAGTAGTAAAGGGGCTCTTGGCTACACCTTC.

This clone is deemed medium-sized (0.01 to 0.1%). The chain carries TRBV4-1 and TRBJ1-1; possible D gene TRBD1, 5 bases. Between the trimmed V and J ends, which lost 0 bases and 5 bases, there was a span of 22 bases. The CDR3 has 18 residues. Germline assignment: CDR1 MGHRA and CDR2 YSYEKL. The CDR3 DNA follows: TGCGCCAGCAGCCAAGATCGGCCCCTTCTGGGGGGAAATACTGAAGCTTTCTTT. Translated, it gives CASSQDRPLLGGNTEAFF.

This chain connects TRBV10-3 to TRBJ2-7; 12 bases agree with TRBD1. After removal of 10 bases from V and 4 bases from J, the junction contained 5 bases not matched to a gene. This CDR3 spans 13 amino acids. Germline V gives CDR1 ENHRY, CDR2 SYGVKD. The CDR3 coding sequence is TGTGCCACCGGGACAGGGGGCAGTTACGAGCAGTACTTC. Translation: CATGTGGSYEQYF.

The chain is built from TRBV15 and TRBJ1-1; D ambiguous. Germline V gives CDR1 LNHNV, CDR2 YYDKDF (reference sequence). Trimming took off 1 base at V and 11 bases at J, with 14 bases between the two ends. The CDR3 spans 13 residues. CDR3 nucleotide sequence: TGTGCCACCAGCAGAGCACTTCTCCGGCATGCTTTCTTT. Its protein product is CATSRALLRHAFF.

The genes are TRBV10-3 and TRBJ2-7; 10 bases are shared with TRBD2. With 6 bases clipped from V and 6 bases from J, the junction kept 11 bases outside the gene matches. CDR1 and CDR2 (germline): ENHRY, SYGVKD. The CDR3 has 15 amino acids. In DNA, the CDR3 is TGTGCCATCAGCCGGGAGCGGGGGGGGCGTGGCGAGCAGTACTTC. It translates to CAISRERGGRGEQYF.

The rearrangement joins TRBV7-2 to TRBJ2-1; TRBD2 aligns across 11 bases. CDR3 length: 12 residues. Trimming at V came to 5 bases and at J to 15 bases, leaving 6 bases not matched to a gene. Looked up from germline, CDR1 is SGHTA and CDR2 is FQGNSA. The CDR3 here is CASSPTSGSAFF. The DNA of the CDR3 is TGTGCCAGCAGCCCCACTAGCGGGAGCGCGTTCTTC.

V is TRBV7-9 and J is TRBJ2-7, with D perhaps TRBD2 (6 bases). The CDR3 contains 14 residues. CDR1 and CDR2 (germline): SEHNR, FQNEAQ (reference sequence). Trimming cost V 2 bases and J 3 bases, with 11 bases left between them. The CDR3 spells CASSLRQEGYEQYF. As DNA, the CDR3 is TGTGCCAGCAGCTTAAGGCAGGAGGGCTACGAGCAGTACTTC. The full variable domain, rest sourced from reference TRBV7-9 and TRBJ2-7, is DTGVSQNPRHKITKRGQNVTFRCDPISEHNRLYWYRQTLGQGPEFLTYFQNEAQLEKSRLLSDRFSAERPKGSFSTLEIQRTEQGDSAMYLCASSLRQEGYEQYFGPGTRLTVT.

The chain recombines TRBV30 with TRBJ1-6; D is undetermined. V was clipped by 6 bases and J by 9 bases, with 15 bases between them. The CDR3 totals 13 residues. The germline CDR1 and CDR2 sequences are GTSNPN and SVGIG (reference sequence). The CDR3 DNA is TGTGCCTGTGATGAGGGTTATGGTTCACCCCTCCACTTT. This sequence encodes CACDEGYGSPLHF. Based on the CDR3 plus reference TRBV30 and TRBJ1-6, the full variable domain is SQTIHQWPATLVQPVGSPLSLECTVEGTSNPNLYWYRQAAGRGLQLLFYSVGIGQISSEVPQNLSASRPQDRQFILSSKKLLLSDSGFYLCACDEGYGSPLHFGNGTRLTVT.

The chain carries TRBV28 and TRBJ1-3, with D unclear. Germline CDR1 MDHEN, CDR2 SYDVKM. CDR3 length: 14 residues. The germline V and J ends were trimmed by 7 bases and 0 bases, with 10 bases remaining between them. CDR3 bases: TGTGCCAGCAACCGGGCTAGCTCTGGAAACACCATATATTTT. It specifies CASNRASSGNTIYF.

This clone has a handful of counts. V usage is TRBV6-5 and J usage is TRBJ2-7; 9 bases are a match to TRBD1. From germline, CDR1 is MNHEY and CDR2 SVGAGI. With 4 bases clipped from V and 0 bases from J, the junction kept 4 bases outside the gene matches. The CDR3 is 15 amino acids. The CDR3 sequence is CASSSSTGGSYEQYF. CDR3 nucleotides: TGTGCCAGCAGTTCATCGACAGGGGGCTCCTACGAGCAGTACTTC.

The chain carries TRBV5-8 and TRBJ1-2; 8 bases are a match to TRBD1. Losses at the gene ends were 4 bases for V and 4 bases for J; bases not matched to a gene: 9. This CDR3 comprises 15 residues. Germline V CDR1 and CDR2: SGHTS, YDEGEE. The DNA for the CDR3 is TGTGCCAGCAGCGTCCGGACAGGGTACGGCTATGGCTACACCTTC. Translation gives CASSVRTGYGYGYTF.

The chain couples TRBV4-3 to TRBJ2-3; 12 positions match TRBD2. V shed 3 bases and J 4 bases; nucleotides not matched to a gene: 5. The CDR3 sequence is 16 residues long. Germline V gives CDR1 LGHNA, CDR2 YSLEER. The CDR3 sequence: CASSQGLAGIADTQYF. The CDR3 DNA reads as TGCGCCAGCAGCCAGGGACTAGCGGGTATCGCAGATACGCAGTATTTT.

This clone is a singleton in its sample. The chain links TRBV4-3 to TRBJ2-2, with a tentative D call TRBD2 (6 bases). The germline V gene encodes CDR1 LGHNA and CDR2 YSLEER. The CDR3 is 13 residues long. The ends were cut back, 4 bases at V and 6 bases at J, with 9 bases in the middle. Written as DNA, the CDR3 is TGCGCCAGCAGCCGCAGACTAGCCGGGGAGCTGTTTTTT. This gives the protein CASSRRLAGELFF.

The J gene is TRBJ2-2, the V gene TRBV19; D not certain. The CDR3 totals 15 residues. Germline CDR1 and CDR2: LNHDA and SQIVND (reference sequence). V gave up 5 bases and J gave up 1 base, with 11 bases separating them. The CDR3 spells CASSPSNLNTGELFF. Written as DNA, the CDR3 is TGTGCCAGTAGTCCATCAAACCTGAACACCGGGGAGCTGTTTTTT.

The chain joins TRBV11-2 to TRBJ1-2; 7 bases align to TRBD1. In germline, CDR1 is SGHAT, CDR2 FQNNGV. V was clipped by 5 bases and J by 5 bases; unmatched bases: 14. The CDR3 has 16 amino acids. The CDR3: CASSPPSQGGMYGYTF. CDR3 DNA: TGTGCCAGCAGCCCCCCATCGCAGGGGGGGATGTATGGCTACACCTTC. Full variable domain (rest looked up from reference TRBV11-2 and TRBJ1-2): EAGVAQSPRYKIIEKRQSVAFWCNPISGHATLYWYQQILGQGPKLLIQFQNNGVVDDSQLPKDRFSAERLKGVDSTLKIQPAKLEDSAVYLCASSPPSQGGMYGYTFGSGTRLTVV.

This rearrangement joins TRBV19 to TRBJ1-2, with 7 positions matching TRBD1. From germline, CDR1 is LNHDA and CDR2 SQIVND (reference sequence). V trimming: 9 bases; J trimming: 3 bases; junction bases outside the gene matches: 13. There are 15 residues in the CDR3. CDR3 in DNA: TGTGCCAGCACAACTAGACAGGGAGGACACTATGGCTACACCTTC. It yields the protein CASTTRQGGHYGYTF.

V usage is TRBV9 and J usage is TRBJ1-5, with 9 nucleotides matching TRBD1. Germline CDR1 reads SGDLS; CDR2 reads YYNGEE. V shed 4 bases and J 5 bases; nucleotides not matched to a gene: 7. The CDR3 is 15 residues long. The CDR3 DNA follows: TGTGCCAGCAGCCCTCCACGGACAGGGGATCAGCCCCAGCATTTT. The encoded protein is CASSPPRTGDQPQHF.

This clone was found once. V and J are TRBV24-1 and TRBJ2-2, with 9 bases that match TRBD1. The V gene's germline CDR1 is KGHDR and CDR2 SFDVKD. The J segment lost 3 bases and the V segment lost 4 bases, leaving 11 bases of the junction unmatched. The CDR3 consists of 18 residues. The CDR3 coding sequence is TGTGCCACCAGTGACCGATACACACGACAGGGGGACACCGGGGAGCTGTTTTTT. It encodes CATSDRYTRQGDTGELFF.

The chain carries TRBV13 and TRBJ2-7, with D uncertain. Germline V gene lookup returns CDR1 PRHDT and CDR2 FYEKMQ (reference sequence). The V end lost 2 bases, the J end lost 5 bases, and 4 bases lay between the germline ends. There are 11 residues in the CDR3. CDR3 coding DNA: TGTGCCAGCAGCTTATCCCACGAGCAGTACTTC. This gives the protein CASSLSHEQYF.

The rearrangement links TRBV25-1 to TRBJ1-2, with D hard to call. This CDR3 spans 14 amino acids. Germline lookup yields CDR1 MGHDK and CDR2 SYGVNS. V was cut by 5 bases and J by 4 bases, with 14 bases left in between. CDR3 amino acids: CASSTPSASYGYTF. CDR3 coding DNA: TGTGCCAGCAGTACCCCCTCGGCAAGCTATGGCTACACCTTC.

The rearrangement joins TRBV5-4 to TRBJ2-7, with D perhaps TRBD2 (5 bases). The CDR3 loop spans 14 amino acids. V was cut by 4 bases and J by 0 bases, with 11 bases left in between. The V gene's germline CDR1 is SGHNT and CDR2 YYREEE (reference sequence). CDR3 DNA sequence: TGTGCCAGCAGCCCTGGACTGAGCTCCTACGAGCAGTACTTC. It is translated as CASSPGLSSYEQYF.

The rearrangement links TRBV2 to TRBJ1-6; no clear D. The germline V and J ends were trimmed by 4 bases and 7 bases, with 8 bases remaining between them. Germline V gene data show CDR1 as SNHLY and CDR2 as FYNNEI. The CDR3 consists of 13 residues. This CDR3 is CASSAGWNSPLHF. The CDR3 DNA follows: TGTGCCAGCAGTGCGGGGTGGAATTCACCCCTCCACTTT.

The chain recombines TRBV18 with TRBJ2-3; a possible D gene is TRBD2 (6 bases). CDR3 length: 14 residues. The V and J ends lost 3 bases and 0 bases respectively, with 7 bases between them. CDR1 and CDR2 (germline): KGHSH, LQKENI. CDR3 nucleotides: TGTGCCAGCTCACCGCGGGATAGCACAGATACGCAGTATTTT. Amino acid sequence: CASSPRDSTDTQYF. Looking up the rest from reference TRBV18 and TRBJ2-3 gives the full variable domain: NAGVMQNPRHLVRRRGQEARLRCSPMKGHSHVYWYRQLPEEGLKFMVYLQKENIIDESGMPKERFSAEFPKEGPSILRIQQVVRGDSAAYFCASSPRDSTDTQYFGPGTRLTVL.

The CDR3 DNA sequence: TGTGCCAGTAGTATTACAGGGATCAATTCACCCCTCCACTTT. It yields the protein CASSITGINSPLHF. The rearrangement joins TRBV19 to TRBJ1-6, with D tentatively TRBD1 (6 bases). The CDR3 is 14 amino acids. Per the germline V gene, CDR1 is LNHDA and CDR2 is SQIVND (reference sequence). V dropped 3 bases and J dropped 7 bases, with 10 bases sitting between them.

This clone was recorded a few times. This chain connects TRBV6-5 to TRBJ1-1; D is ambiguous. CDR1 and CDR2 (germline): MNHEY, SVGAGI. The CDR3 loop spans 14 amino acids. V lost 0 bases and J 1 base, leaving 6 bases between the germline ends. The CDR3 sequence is CASSYSKGNTEAFF. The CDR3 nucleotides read TGTGCCAGCAGTTACTCGAAAGGGAACACTGAAGCTTTCTTT.